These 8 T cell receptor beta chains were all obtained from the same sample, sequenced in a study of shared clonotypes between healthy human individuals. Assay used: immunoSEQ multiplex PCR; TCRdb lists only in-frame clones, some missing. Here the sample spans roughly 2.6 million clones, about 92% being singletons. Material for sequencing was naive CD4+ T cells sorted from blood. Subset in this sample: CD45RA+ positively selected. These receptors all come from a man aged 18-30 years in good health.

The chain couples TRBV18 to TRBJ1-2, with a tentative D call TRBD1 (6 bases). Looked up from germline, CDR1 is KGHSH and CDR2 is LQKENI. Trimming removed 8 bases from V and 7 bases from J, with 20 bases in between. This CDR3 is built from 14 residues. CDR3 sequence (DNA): TGTGCCAGCCCTAGCGGGGGCGTAGTGGGTGGCTACACCTTC. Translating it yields CASPSGGVVGGYTF.

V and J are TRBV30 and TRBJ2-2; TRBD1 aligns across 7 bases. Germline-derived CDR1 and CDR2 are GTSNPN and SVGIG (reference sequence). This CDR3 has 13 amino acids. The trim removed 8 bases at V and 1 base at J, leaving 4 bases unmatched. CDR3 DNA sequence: TGTGCCAGCCCAGGGGGGAACACCGGGGAGCTGTTTTTT. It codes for CASPGGNTGELFF.

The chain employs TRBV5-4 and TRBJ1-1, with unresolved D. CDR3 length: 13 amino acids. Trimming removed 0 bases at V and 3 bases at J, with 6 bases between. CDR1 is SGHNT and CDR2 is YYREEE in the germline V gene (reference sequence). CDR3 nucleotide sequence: TGTGCCAGCAGCTTGGAAATGGACACTGAAGCTTTCTTT. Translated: CASSLEMDTEAFF.

The CDR3 DNA sequence: TGTGCCAGCAGCCGGACAGGGGGTAAAAGCACCTATGGCTACACCTTC. Translating gives CASSRTGGKSTYGYTF. This sequence joins TRBV7-9 and TRBJ1-2, with 10 positions matching TRBD1. Germline CDR1 and CDR2: SEHNR and FQNEAQ (reference sequence). This CDR3 contains 16 residues. V lost 5 bases, J lost 4 bases, and 10 bases stayed unmatched. The variable domain in full, with the rest retrieved from reference TRBV7-9 and TRBJ1-2, is DTGVSQNPRHKITKRGQNVTFRCDPISEHNRLYWYRQTLGQGPEFLTYFQNEAQLEKSRLLSDRFSAERPKGSFSTLEIQRTEQGDSAMYLCASSRTGGKSTYGYTFGSGTRLTVV.

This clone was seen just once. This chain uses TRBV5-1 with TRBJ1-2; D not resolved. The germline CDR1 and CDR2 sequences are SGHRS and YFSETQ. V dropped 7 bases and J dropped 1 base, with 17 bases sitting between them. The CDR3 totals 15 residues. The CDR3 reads CASGPDRVFNYGYTF. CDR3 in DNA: TGCGCCAGCGGACCGGACCGAGTCTTTAACTATGGCTACACCTTC.

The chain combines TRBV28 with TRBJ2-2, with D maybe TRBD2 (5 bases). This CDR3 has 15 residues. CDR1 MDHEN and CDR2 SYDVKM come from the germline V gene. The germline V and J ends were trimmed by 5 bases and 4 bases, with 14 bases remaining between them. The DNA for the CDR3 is TGTGCCAGCAGTAGGGCTAGCCGGGGCACCGGGGAGCTGTTTTTT. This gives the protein CASSRASRGTGELFF.

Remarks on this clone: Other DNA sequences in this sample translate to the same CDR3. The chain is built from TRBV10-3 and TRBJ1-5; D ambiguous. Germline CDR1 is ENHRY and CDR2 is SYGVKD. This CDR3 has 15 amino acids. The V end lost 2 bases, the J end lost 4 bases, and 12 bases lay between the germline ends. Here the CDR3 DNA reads TGTGCCATCAGTGAGCAAGGGTTGGCGAATCAGCCCCAGCATTTT. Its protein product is CAISEQGLANQPQHF.

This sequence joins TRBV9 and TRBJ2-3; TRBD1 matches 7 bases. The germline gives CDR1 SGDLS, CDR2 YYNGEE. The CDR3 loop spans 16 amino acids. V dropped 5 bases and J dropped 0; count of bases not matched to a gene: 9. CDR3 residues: CASSHITGASTDTQYF. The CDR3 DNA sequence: TGTGCCAGCAGTCACATTACAGGGGCGAGCACAGATACGCAGTATTTT.